This T cell receptor beta chain was found in a study of T cells in Graves' hyperthyroidism and ophthalmopathy. The investigators amplified TCR beta CDR3 regions from RNA transcripts. Using the HTBI primer set, a first-round RT-PCR was run on the TCR CDR3. TCRdb reprocessed the multiplex PCR reads with MiXCR, giving one entry per CDR3 protein. Counted here are approximately 640,000 distinct CDR3 sequences, around 15% occurring once; the ten biggest clones make up around 4%. V lost 0 bases and J 5 bases, leaving 8 bases between the germline ends. Germline lookup yields CDR1 MNHNS and CDR2 SASEGT. The CDR3 runs to 14 residues. This clonotype was picked up many times.

The sample was blood. This TCR was recovered from a woman aged 25-40 years with Graves' hyperthyroidism. The chain couples TRBV6-1 to TRBJ1-5, with a possible D match to TRBD1 (5 bases). The CDR3, as DNA: TGTGCCAGCAGTGAAGCTCGGGACTATCAGCCCCAGCATTTT. The encoded protein is CASSEARDYQPQHF.